These 21 T cell receptor beta chains were sequenced from one sample in a study of STAT5B mutations in CD4+ large granular lymphocyte leukemia. Profiled with immunoSEQ multiplex PCR; TCRdb holds only in-frame clones, not every one. Seen here are some 30,000 clones, about three quarters observed once, and the top ten hold around 1%. Sequencing was performed on CD4+ T cells from blood buffy coats. The receptors here all came from a human donor in good health.

The chain recombines TRBV9 with TRBJ2-2; no firm D call. Germline lookup yields CDR1 SGDLS and CDR2 YYNGEE. The V end lost 0 bases, the J end lost 0 bases, and 6 bases lay between the germline ends. This CDR3 region has 15 residues. CDR3 in amino acids: CASSVEAANTGELFF. CDR3 in DNA: TGTGCCAGCAGCGTAGAGGCGGCGAACACCGGGGAGCTGTTTTTT. Together with reference TRBV9 and TRBJ2-2, the CDR3 gives the full variable domain: DSGVTQTPKHLITATGQRVTLRCSPRSGDLSVYWYQQSLDQGLQFLIQYYNGEERAKGNILERFSAQQFPDLHSELNLSSLELGDSALYFCASSVEAANTGELFFGEGSRLTVL.

This clone was found a few times. The chain joins TRBV6-5 to TRBJ1-5; weak D call: TRBD1 (5 bases). CDR1 and CDR2 from the germline V gene are MNHEY and SVGAGI. The length of the CDR3 is 13 residues. V lost 4 bases to trimming and J lost 4 bases, with 8 bases between them. In DNA form, the CDR3 reads TGTGCCAGCAGTTTCGACAGAAATCAGCCCCAGCATTTT. It yields the protein CASSFDRNQPQHF.

J is TRBJ1-2 and V is TRBV5-6, with D perhaps TRBD1 (5 bases). The V end lost 0 bases, the J end lost 8 bases, and 11 bases lay between the germline ends. The CDR3 covers 13 residues. Germline V lookup: CDR1 SGHDT, CDR2 YYEEEE. The CDR3 DNA is TGTGCCAGCAGCTTGGCAGGGTCTCCCGGCTACACCTTC. Its translation: CASSLAGSPGYTF.

This clone was observed a single time. The genes are TRBV6-1 and TRBJ1-1; D is ambiguous. The CDR3 spans 14 residues. The V end lost 4 bases, the J end lost 2 bases, and 11 bases lay between the germline ends. Germline-derived CDR1 and CDR2 are MNHNS and SASEGT. The DNA of the CDR3 is TGTGCCAGCAGTGTCTATAAGGTCAACACTGAAGCTTTCTTT. This gives the protein CASSVYKVNTEAFF.

This clone was observed once. The rearrangement uses TRBV5-1 and TRBJ1-3; D is undetermined. The germline CDR1 and CDR2 sequences are SGHRS and YFSETQ. The CDR3 sequence is 14 residues long. V lost 5 bases and J lost 4, with 13 bases in between. CDR3 protein: CASRTTVSGNTIYF. CDR3 coding DNA: TGCGCCAGCAGAACTACAGTGAGCGGAAACACCATATATTTT.

V usage is TRBV7-2 and J usage is TRBJ1-5; TRBD1 matches at 7 bases. The CDR3 has 14 residues. With V trimmed by 2 bases and J by 9 bases, 7 bases remained unmatched. Germline V lookup: CDR1 SGHTA, CDR2 FQGNSA. CDR3 bases: TGTGCCAGCAGCTTACAGAGACAGGGTGGGCCCCAGCATTTT. It codes for CASSLQRQGGPQHF. The whole variable domain, filled in from reference TRBV7-2 and TRBJ1-5, reads GAGVSQSPSNKVTEKGKDVELRCDPISGHTALYWYRQSLGQGLEFLIYFQGNSAPDKSGLPSDRFSAERTGGSVSTLTIQRTQQEDSAVYLCASSLQRQGGPQHFGDGTRLSIL.

This clone was counted only a few times. The chain employs TRBV5-4 and TRBJ1-4, with D tentatively TRBD1 (5 bases). Germline V gene data show CDR1 as SGHNT and CDR2 as YYREEE (reference sequence). The V gene lost 4 bases and the J gene lost 8 bases, with 24 bases spanning the gap. CDR3 length equals 17 residues. Here the CDR3 DNA reads TGTGCCAGCAGCAGTGGGACCTCCAATGGGGAAAGAGAAAAACTGTTTTTT. Amino acid sequence: CASSSGTSNGEREKLFF.

The chain has TRBV10-3 and TRBJ1-1; 7 positions agree with TRBD1. The CDR3 is 14 amino acids. V was clipped by 6 bases and J by 4 bases; unmatched bases: 8. Per germline, CDR1 ENHRY and CDR2 SYGVKD. The CDR3 spells CAISPGTETTEAFF. The CDR3 DNA is TGTGCCATCAGCCCCGGGACAGAAACCACTGAAGCTTTCTTT.

The genes are TRBV6-6 and TRBJ2-2; D is perhaps TRBD1 (6 bases). This CDR3 is 15 amino acids long. Germline V gene data show CDR1 as MNHNY and CDR2 as SVGAGI (reference sequence). The ends were cut back, 2 bases at V and 7 bases at J, with 14 bases in the middle. CDR3 loop: CASSYPGTNNGELFF. The CDR3 coding sequence is TGTGCCAGCAGTTACCCCGGGACAAATAACGGGGAGCTGTTTTTT.

The chain joins TRBV5-8 to TRBJ2-5; D perhaps matches TRBD2 (6 bases). The J call may be mistaken, given a closer DNA end match to TRBJ2-7. This CDR3 has 13 amino acids. Germline loops: CDR1 SGHTS, CDR2 YDEGEE. The CDR3 reads CASSLGQGLEQYF. DNA of the CDR3: TGTGCCAGCAGCTTGGGGCAGGGACTCGAGCAGTACTTC.

The rearrangement links TRBV4-2 to TRBJ2-7, with TRBD2 matching over 7 bases. The CDR3 extends over 17 amino acids. J was trimmed by 2 bases and V by 1 base; bases with no gene match: 11. Per the germline V gene, CDR1 is LGHNA and CDR2 is YNFKEQ. CDR3 nucleotide sequence: TGTGCCAGCAGCCAAGCGGTTCTTCGGGAGGACCCCTACGAGCAGTACTTC. This translates into CASSQAVLREDPYEQYF.

V usage is TRBV18 and J usage is TRBJ2-1; the D gene is possibly TRBD1 (6 bases). V lost 2 bases to trimming and J lost 1 base, with 15 bases between them. CDR3 length: 17 residues. Looked up from germline, CDR1 is KGHSH and CDR2 is LQKENI. CDR3 region: CASSPGWDTLSYNEQFF. The DNA of the CDR3 is TGTGCCAGCTCACCAGGCTGGGACACATTATCCTACAATGAGCAGTTCTTC. Full variable domain (remainder filled in from reference TRBV18 and TRBJ2-1): NAGVMQNPRHLVRRRGQEARLRCSPMKGHSHVYWYRQLPEEGLKFMVYLQKENIIDESGMPKERFSAEFPKEGPSILRIQQVVRGDSAAYFCASSPGWDTLSYNEQFFGPGTRLTVL.

A single count supports this clone. V is TRBV7-9 and J is TRBJ2-3; perhaps TRBD1 as D (7 bases). Between the trimmed V and J ends, which lost 7 bases and 2 bases, there was a span of 13 bases. The germline gives CDR1 SEHNR, CDR2 FQNEAQ (reference sequence). CDR3 length: 14 amino acids. In DNA form, the CDR3 reads TGTGCCAGCACCTCCAGGGGGGACACAGATACGCAGTATTTT. Encoded protein: CASTSRGDTDTQYF.

The genes are TRBV7-9 and TRBJ1-5, with a weak D call TRBD1 (5 bases). The germline gives CDR1 SEHNR, CDR2 FQNEAQ (reference sequence). The CDR3 runs 13 residues. Between the trimmed V and J ends, which lost 8 bases and 6 bases, there was a span of 14 bases. CDR3 loop: CASGQGEGQPQHF. CDR3 sequence (DNA): TGTGCCAGCGGGCAGGGTGAGGGTCAGCCCCAGCATTTT.

The genes are TRBV28 and TRBJ2-1; perhaps TRBD1 as D (5 bases). Germline CDR1 is MDHEN and CDR2 is SYDVKM. There are 14 residues in the CDR3. Deletions cut 8 bases from V and 2 bases from J, with 13 bases between. The CDR3 loop is CASCSGRAYNEQFF. CDR3 in DNA: TGTGCCAGCTGTTCTGGCAGGGCCTACAATGAGCAGTTCTTC. The complete variable domain, with remaining parts taken from reference TRBV28 and TRBJ2-1, reads DVKVTQSSRYLVKRTGEKVFLECVQDMDHENMFWYRQDPGLGLRLIYFSYDVKMKEKGDIPEGYSVSREKKERFSLILESASTNQTSMYLCASCSGRAYNEQFFGPGTRLTVL.

The CDR3 loop reads CASSQAGTGWTEAFF. DNA for the CDR3: TGCGCCAGCAGCCAAGCCGGGACAGGGTGGACTGAAGCTTTCTTT. This chain connects TRBV4-3 to TRBJ1-1; TRBD1 agrees at 9 bases. CDR3 length: 15 amino acids. With V trimmed by 1 base and J by 5 bases, 5 bases remained unmatched. The germline V gene has CDR1 LGHNA and CDR2 YSLEER.

The V call is TRBV7-9, the J call TRBJ1-3; TRBD1 matches at 11 bases. The CDR3 length is 16 residues. Trimming cost V 5 bases and J 2 bases; bases outside gene matches: 5. Germline values: CDR1 SEHNR, CDR2 FQNEAQ (reference sequence). CDR3 loop: CASSPLGQGAGNTIYF. The CDR3 region has the DNA TGTGCCAGCAGCCCACTGGGACAGGGGGCTGGAAACACCATATATTTT.

This rearrangement joins TRBV7-2 to TRBJ1-2; 9 bases align to TRBD1. Germline CDR1 reads SGHTA; CDR2 reads FQGNSA. V trimming: 5 bases; J trimming: 5 bases; junction bases outside the gene matches: 6. CDR3 length: 14 residues. The CDR3: CASSHRDREYGYTF. CDR3 nucleotides: TGTGCCAGCAGCCACCGGGACAGGGAATATGGCTACACCTTC. The full variable domain, with the rest looked up from reference TRBV7-2 and TRBJ1-2, is GAGVSQSPSNKVTEKGKDVELRCDPISGHTALYWYRQSLGQGLEFLIYFQGNSAPDKSGLPSDRFSAERTGGSVSTLTIQRTQQEDSAVYLCASSHRDREYGYTFGSGTRLTVV.

CDR3 sequence (DNA): TGTGCCAGCAGCTTAGGAGCTCCAGACTATGGCTACACCTTC. It specifies CASSLGAPDYGYTF. The chain employs TRBV7-2 and TRBJ1-2; D is unclear. CDR3 length: 14 residues. V gave up 1 base and J gave up 3 bases, with 9 bases separating them. Germline V CDR1 and CDR2: SGHTA, FQGNSA.

The chain is built from TRBV29-1 and TRBJ2-1; unclear D gene. Trimming cost V 6 bases and J 0 bases, with 12 bases left between them. The CDR3 runs to 14 residues. CDR1 is SQVTM and CDR2 is ANQGSEA in the germline V gene. The CDR3 spells CSVGSSSSYNEQFF. CDR3 DNA sequence: TGCAGCGTGGGGTCGTCGAGCTCCTACAATGAGCAGTTCTTC.

This chain joins TRBV5-1 and TRBJ2-5; 7 positions agree with TRBD2. The CDR3 contains 13 residues. The J segment lost 5 bases and the V segment lost 4 bases, leaving 5 bases of the junction unmatched. Germline V CDR1 and CDR2: SGHRS, YFSETQ. CDR3 amino acids: CASSPAGGETQYF. The CDR3 DNA reads TGCGCCAGCAGCCCTGCCGGGGGGGAGACCCAGTACTTC.